This T cell receptor (beta chain) appears in the sequencing data of a study of long-term antiretroviral therapy in people with HIV. Turning to the study itself: The earliest samples came from an era when ART typically awaited falling CD4 counts.

At least two post-ART and at least one pre-ART PBMC sample were available for each donor. People in the study who had HIV all got their treatment in the United States. Survey-level immunoSEQ v3.0 assays were run. TCRdb's copy holds only in-frame clones and misses some; the assay was immunoSEQ multiplex PCR. The profile shows some 35,000 clones, approximately 93% of them singletons. Trimming took 4 bases from V and 4 from J, leaving 15 bases between them. The CDR3 covers 15 residues. The V gene's germline CDR1 is SGHNT and CDR2 YYREEE (reference sequence). The J gene is TRBJ2-1, the V gene TRBV5-4, with D possibly matching TRBD1 (6 bases). The receptor comes from a woman aged 45 to 65 with HIV. The sequenced sample was unsorted PBMCs, obtained 5 to 5.5 years after starting antiretroviral therapy. CDR3 sequence: CASSHEQGLYNEQFF. The CDR3 DNA reads TGTGCCAGCAGCCACGAACAGGGCCTTTACAATGAGCAGTTCTTC.